This T cell receptor beta chain was retrieved from a study of blood T cell repertoires in COVID-19. Study information: The cDNA or gDNA used as material had been derived from T cells, B-cell-depleted T cells, or PBMCs.

Profiling relied on immunoSEQ multiplex PCR, and the TCRdb table lists in-frame clones only, not all of them. This sample has 250,000 or so clones, with approximately 90% found just once. The specimen was PBMCs or T cells enriched from blood (not recorded which). The receptor was isolated from a man aged 35-49 years who had recovered from COVID-19.

The CDR3 here is CASSLVGEAQPQHF. In nucleotides, the CDR3 is TGTGCCAGCAGTTTAGTTGGGGAGGCTCAGCCCCAGCATTTT. The chain carries TRBV28 and TRBJ1-5; D is unresolved. There are 14 residues in the CDR3. The germline V and J ends were trimmed by 2 bases and 6 bases, with 11 bases remaining between them. Germline CDR1 is MDHEN and CDR2 is SYDVKM.